The 19 T cell receptor beta chains given below trace back to one sample, sequenced in a study of blood T cell repertoires in COVID-19. The assay was immunoSEQ multiplex PCR, and TCRdb's table has in-frame clones only and misses some. The profile covers about 120,000 clones, with roughly 85% appearing a single time and approximately 6.6% taken by the ten largest. The sample was peripheral blood. These receptors originate from an elderly man with active or convalescent COVID-19.

This clone came up a few times. The rearrangement links TRBV27 to TRBJ2-7, with unresolved D. The V gene lost 3 bases and the J gene lost 6 bases, with 15 bases spanning the gap. The CDR3 is 14 residues long. Looked up from germline, CDR1 is MNHEY and CDR2 is SMNVEV (reference sequence). The CDR3 reads CASSLRGSFSEQYF. CDR3 nucleotides: TGTGCCAGCAGTTTGCGCGGTTCATTTAGCGAGCAGTACTTC.

This sequence joins TRBV11-2 and TRBJ2-1; TRBD1 aligns across 8 bases. The CDR3 covers 14 residues. Trimming took 5 bases from V and 6 from J; bases not matched to a gene: 6. Germline CDR1 and CDR2: SGHAT and FQNNGV. CDR3 DNA sequence: TGTGCCAGCAGCATCGGGACAGGAAGCAATGAGCAGTTCTTC. It is translated as CASSIGTGSNEQFF.

V and J are TRBV11-3 and TRBJ2-5; no definite D call. Germline values: CDR1 SGHNT, CDR2 YENEEA. Between the trimmed V and J ends, which lost 3 bases and 7 bases, there was a span of 21 bases. This CDR3 is 16 amino acids long. The CDR3 DNA reads TGTGCCAGCAGCTTTCAGGTCCTTGAATTCGTGGGGACCCAGTACTTC. Translation: CASSFQVLEFVGTQYF.

Only one count was recorded for this clone. The V call is TRBV5-1, the J call TRBJ2-3; D call uncertain. The ends were cut back, 0 bases at V and 2 bases at J, with 16 bases in the middle. The CDR3 has 17 residues. Germline loops: CDR1 SGHRS, CDR2 YFSETQ. The CDR3 sequence is CASSLVPANPPTDTQYF. CDR3 bases: TGCGCCAGCAGCTTGGTACCAGCGAACCCCCCCACAGATACGCAGTATTTT.

The V and J genes are TRBV7-3 and TRBJ2-2; the D gene is possibly TRBD2 (5 bases). This CDR3 has 14 residues. Germline V CDR1 and CDR2: SGHTA, FQGTGA. Trimming left V 6 bases short and J 5 bases short, with 13 bases between. The chain's CDR3 is CASSMEVATGELFF. The CDR3 DNA is TGTGCCAGCAGTATGGAAGTAGCGACCGGGGAGCTGTTTTTT.

J is TRBJ2-2 and V is TRBV7-8, with D uncertain. The V end lost 5 bases, the J end lost 0 bases, and 7 bases lay between the germline ends. The CDR3 runs 14 residues. CDR1 SGHVS and CDR2 FQNEAQ come from the germline V gene. CDR3 amino acids: CASSAGTNTGELFF. DNA of the CDR3: TGTGCCAGCAGCGCCGGTACGAACACCGGGGAGCTGTTTTTT. The full variable domain, completed using reference TRBV7-8 and TRBJ2-2, is GAGVSQSPRYKVAKRGQDVALRCDPISGHVSLFWYQQALGQGPEFLTYFQNEAQLDKSGLPSDRFFAERPEGSVSTLKIQRTQQEDSAVYLCASSAGTNTGELFFGEGSRLTVL.

The genes are TRBV11-1 and TRBJ2-7; tentative D call: TRBD2 (6 bases). The V gene's germline CDR1 is SGHAT and CDR2 FQDESV (reference sequence). The CDR3 spans 16 residues. V gave up 5 bases and J gave up 3 bases, with 20 bases separating them. The CDR3 spells CASSRLRLARDYEQYF. For the CDR3, the DNA is TGTGCCAGCAGCCGCTTACGGCTAGCGAGGGACTACGAGCAGTACTTC.

This sequence joins TRBV6-5 and TRBJ1-2, with 7 nucleotides matching TRBD1. There are 13 residues in the CDR3. V dropped 6 bases and J dropped 3; count of bases not matched to a gene: 4. Per germline, CDR1 MNHEY and CDR2 SVGAGI. CDR3 protein: CASRDRTYYGYTF. The CDR3, as DNA: TGTGCCAGCAGGGACAGGACATACTATGGCTACACCTTC.

The chain links TRBV11-1 to TRBJ2-7, with D unresolved. Trimming stripped 4 bases from V and 1 base from J, with 8 bases between. Germline V gives CDR1 SGHAT, CDR2 FQDESV (reference sequence). The CDR3 sequence is 13 residues long. The CDR3 sequence is CASSWSPSYEQYF. CDR3 DNA: TGTGCCAGCAGCTGGAGTCCTTCCTACGAGCAGTACTTC.

The CDR3 here is CASKTGYGYTF. The CDR3 nucleotides read TGTGCCAGCAAAACAGGTTATGGCTACACCTTC. V is TRBV25-1 and J is TRBJ1-2; D possibly corresponds to TRBD1 (5 bases). The CDR3 spans 11 residues. CDR1 and CDR2 (germline): MGHDK, SYGVNS. V shed 7 bases and J shed 5 bases, with 8 bases lying between them.

The CDR3 DNA follows: TGCAGTGCCCCACTCGACAATGAGCAGTTCTTC. This translates into CSAPLDNEQFF. V is TRBV20-1 and J is TRBJ2-1, with D hard to call. The germline V gene has CDR1 DFQATT and CDR2 SNEGSKA (reference sequence). The CDR3 runs to 11 residues. The V and J ends lost 6 bases and 5 bases respectively, with 8 bases between them.

This clone has more than one count but fewer than ten. CDR3 residues: CASSSSDEQYF. In DNA form, the CDR3 reads TGTGCCAGCAGTTCCTCGGACGAGCAGTACTTC. V is TRBV28 and J is TRBJ2-7; D call uncertain. From germline, CDR1 is MDHEN and CDR2 SYDVKM. CDR3 length equals 11 residues. V gave up 4 bases and J gave up 5 bases, with 6 bases separating them.

V usage is TRBV6-5 and J usage is TRBJ2-4, with TRBD1 matching 10 bases. The CDR3 spans 15 residues. The V gene's germline CDR1 is MNHEY and CDR2 SVGAGI. The junction had 6 bases not matched to a gene; V was cut back by 4 bases and J by 6 bases. In DNA, the CDR3 is TGTGCCAGCAGTTGGACAGGGGGACGGGGAAACATTCAGTACTTC. Residues: CASSWTGGRGNIQYF.

This clone was seen a handful of times. V usage is TRBV18 and J usage is TRBJ2-7; 9 nucleotides line up with TRBD1. The junction had 5 bases not matched to a gene; V was cut back by 0 bases and J by 2 bases. Germline CDR1 KGHSH, CDR2 LQKENI. The CDR3 is made up of 16 amino acids. Here the CDR3 reads CASSPPVGQGPYEQYF. DNA for the CDR3: TGTGCCAGCTCACCACCGGTAGGACAGGGGCCCTACGAGCAGTACTTC.

This rearrangement joins TRBV7-2 to TRBJ2-4; 7 bases are shared with TRBD1. Germline CDR1 is SGHTA and CDR2 is FQGNSA. The V and J ends lost 1 base and 0 bases, in that order; junction bases with no gene match: 3. The length of the CDR3 is 16 residues. CDR3 sequence: CASSLVGGRAKNIQYF. Here the CDR3 DNA reads TGTGCCAGCAGCTTAGTAGGGGGCCGAGCCAAAAACATTCAGTACTTC.

This chain uses TRBV19 with TRBJ1-5; 8 bases match TRBD1. V lost 6 bases and J lost 2; bases outside the gene matches: 3. The length of the CDR3 is 14 residues. The germline V gene encodes CDR1 LNHDA and CDR2 SQIVND (reference sequence). CDR3 sequence: CASRWTGRNQPQHF. Written as DNA, the CDR3 is TGTGCCAGTAGATGGACAGGGCGCAATCAGCCCCAGCATTTT.

The chain employs TRBV7-9 and TRBJ2-7; 8 nucleotides line up with TRBD2. The germline CDR1 and CDR2 sequences are SEHNR and FQNEAQ (reference sequence). V was pared by 0 bases and J by 2 bases, with 6 bases of the junction left unmatched. The CDR3 spans 16 residues. CDR3 nucleotide sequence: TGTGCCAGCAGCTTAGCGCGGGGTAGCGGGGCCTACGAGCAGTACTTC. Translating gives CASSLARGSGAYEQYF.

This sequence joins TRBV4-1 and TRBJ1-6; D is perhaps TRBD1 (6 bases). Trimming took off 2 bases at V and 7 bases at J, with 15 bases between the two ends. Germline CDR1 MGHRA, CDR2 YSYEKL. The CDR3 spans 16 residues. The CDR3 reads CASSQLVGQLNSPLHF. Here the CDR3 DNA reads TGCGCCAGCAGCCAACTCGTCGGACAGCTAAATTCACCCCTCCACTTT.

This clone was recorded a few times. The chain uses TRBV12-2 and TRBJ2-7; the D call in the table, TRBD2, was not verified against the DNA. TRBV12-2 represents a pseudogene. The CDR3 loop spans 15 amino acids. The CDR3 coding sequence is TGTGCAAGTCGCATATCCCCGGGACTAGCGGCCGAGCAGTACTTC. Translating it yields CASRISPGLAAEQYF.